The 8 T cell receptor beta chains in this list originate from one sample, sequenced in a study of T cells in women clearing cervical HPV infection. Libraries were prepared by immunoSEQ multiplex PCR; TCRdb keeps only in-frame clonotypes and omits some of them. The sample table sets out around 30,000 clones. The sequencing sample was made of blood buffy coat. These receptors originate from a woman between 18 and 69 years old with a cervical HPV16 infection that either progressed to CIN3+ or cleared (not recorded which).

With regard to this clone: The read comes to an end 3 residues before the CDR3 does, leaving the germline J gene to fill in the end. V usage is TRBV5-8 and J usage is TRBJ1-1; the D gene is possibly TRBD1 (6 bases). V was shortened by 0 bases and J by 2 bases, with 11 bases between the two germline ends. Per the germline V gene, CDR1 is SGHTS and CDR2 is YDEGEE. CDR3 length equals 15 residues. The CDR3 region is CASSLGGHPNTEAFF. The sequenced CDR3 bases are TGTGCCAGCAGCTTGGGGGGGCACCCAAACACTGAA. Full variable domain (remainder filled in from reference TRBV5-8 and TRBJ1-1): EAGVTQSPTHLIKTRGQQATLRCSPISGHTSVYWYQQALGLGLQFLLWYDEGEERNRGNFPPRFSGRQFPNYSSELNVNALELEDSALYLCASSLGGHPNTEAFFGQGTRLTVV.

Comments on this clone: The missing CDR3 end, 3 residues past where the read stops, is filled in from the germline J gene. V and J are TRBV14 and TRBJ1-2; D gene uncertain. This CDR3 contains 16 residues. Trimming removed 0 bases from V and 0 bases from J, with 11 bases in between. Germline V gives CDR1 SGHDN, CDR2 FVKESK. The CDR3 DNA, read in part, is TGTGCCAGCAGCCAAGATCGGGGATACGCTAACTATGGC. This sequence encodes CASSQDRGYANYG. The CDR3 as a whole reads CASSQDRGYANYGYTF.

Concerning this clone itself: Read coverage stops 3 residues before the CDR3 terminus; the germline J gene supplies the remainder. The chain has TRBV30 and TRBJ1-2; a possible D gene is TRBD1 (5 bases). Germline V gene lookup returns CDR1 GTSNPN and CDR2 SVGIG (reference sequence). The CDR3 loop spans 15 amino acids. Incomplete CDR3 DNA: TGTGCCTGGTCCGGCGGGGGTCCCGCTTGGGATACC. Residues: CAWSGGGPAWDT. The whole CDR3 is CAWSGGGPAWDTYTF.

CDR3 DNA (partial): TGTGCCAGCAGCCCCGGCACAGGGGGCGATGGC. As protein: CASSPGTGGDG. The whole CDR3 sequence reads CASSPGTGGDGYTF. The chain uses TRBV7-3 and TRBJ1-2; TRBD1 matches 9 bases. The read falls 3 residues short of the CDR3 end, and the missing part is taken from the germline J gene. The length of the CDR3 is 14 residues. Trimming removed 5 bases from V and 6 bases from J; junction bases left unmatched: 7. Germline CDR1 SGHTA, CDR2 FQGTGA.

Worth noting for this clone: With the read ending 3 residues before the CDR3 end, the germline J gene is used to fill in that end. V is TRBV20-1 and J is TRBJ2-2; 10 positions match TRBD1. CDR1 is DFQATT, CDR2 SNEGSKA, per germline (reference sequence). V gave up 0 bases and J gave up 0 bases; unmatched junction bases: 7. This CDR3 has 18 residues. The CDR3 region is CSARDLGQGSPNTGELFF. The covered CDR3 bases are TGCAGTGCTAGAGATCTGGGACAGGGGTCACCGAACACCGGGGAG.

Concerning this clone itself: The sequenced fragment ends 3 residues before the CDR3 boundary, so the rest is inferred from the germline J gene. V gene TRBV4-2 combines with J gene TRBJ2-7, with 7 bases aligning to TRBD2. The CDR3 consists of 17 residues. Per germline, CDR1 LGHNA and CDR2 YNFKEQ. J lost 4 bases, V lost 0 bases, and 12 bases had no gene match. The CDR3 loop reads CASSQDERDQDKYEQYF. The CDR3 bases that were read are TGTGCCAGCAGCCAAGATGAGCGGGACCAAGACAAATACGAG.

Concerning this clone itself: Sequencing ends 3 residues short of the CDR3 end; the germline J gene provides the rest. The chain joins TRBV19 to TRBJ2-5, with TRBD2 identical over 7 bases. Trimming removed 5 bases from V and 2 bases from J; junction bases left unmatched: 5. CDR1 is LNHDA, CDR2 SQIVND, per germline (reference sequence). This CDR3 is built from 14 residues. The CDR3 loop reads CASSPLANQETQYF. The sequenced CDR3 bases are TGTGCCAGTAGTCCACTAGCGAATCAAGAGACC.

Regarding this clone: The CDR3 is cut off 3 residues early in the read; its end comes from the germline J gene. The chain has TRBV5-1 and TRBJ2-3, with a tentative D call TRBD2 (5 bases). The CDR3 extends over 16 amino acids. Germline V lookup: CDR1 SGHRS, CDR2 YFSETQ. V lost 4 bases and J 2 bases, leaving 17 bases between the germline ends. Incomplete CDR3 DNA: TGCGCCAGCAGCCAACAACTAGTGGCAGTCACAGATACG. The encoded protein is CASSQQLVAVTDT. The full CDR3 sequence reads CASSQQLVAVTDTQYF.